Listed below are T cell receptor beta chains from one sample, sequenced in a study of T cells in tuberculosis. Sequencing was performed with immunoSEQ multiplex PCR; in TCRdb, only in-frame clones are kept and a portion is missing. Altogether around 10,000 clones are present, 94% being singletons, with the ten largest covering 10% to 15%. The material sequenced was PBMCs. The receptors were gathered from an adult with tuberculosis. The CDR3 runs from the conserved cysteine through the conserved F or W. A D gene is named only where the DNA matches it firmly. Size tells how often a clone was seen (once, few, many) or the class of an expanded clone, and some rows leave it out.

abundance	v_gene	j_gene	d_gene	CDR3nt	CDR3aa
NA	TRBV7-3	TRBJ2-3	TRBD2	TGTGCCAGCGCACTAGCGGGTAGCACAGATACGCAGTATTTT	CASALAGSTDTQYF
once	TRBV18	TRBJ2-5	NA	TGTGCCAGCTCACCACCGCCAGGAGGGGCTGAGACCCAGTACTTC	CASSPPPGGAETQYF
NA	TRBV6-6	TRBJ1-2	TRBD1	TGTGCCAGCAACAAACAGGGGGCGCGCTATGGCTACACCTTC	CASNKQGARYGYTF
NA	TRBV30	TRBJ2-3	NA	TGTGCCTGGAGTCCCTCCGGGACTCGGTTGTGGGGCACAGATACGCAGTATTTT	CAWSPSGTRLWGTDTQYF
NA	TRBV1	TRBJ1-6	NA	TGCACCAGCATATCGGTCCGGGACAGGTTAGAGTCACCCCTCCACTTT	CTSISVRDRLESPLHF
NA	TRBV5-1	TRBJ2-5	NA	TGCGCCAGCACAAAGGGACAAGGAGGAGAGACCCAGTACTTC	CASTKGQGGETQYF
NA	TRBV5-1	TRBJ1-1	NA	TGCGCCAGCAGCTTGGTCACAGATGCTGAAGCTTTCTTT	CASSLVTDAEAFF
NA	TRBV2	TRBJ1-2	TRBD1	TGTGCCAGCAGACTTACGGACAGGGGATTCTATGGCTACACCTTC	CASRLTDRGFYGYTF
once	TRBV7-6	TRBJ1-1	NA	TGTGCCAGCAGCTTAGGAGGGGGGGCGTTTTTCGCTGAAGCTTTCTTT	CASSLGGGAFFAEAFF
NA	TRBV5-1	TRBJ2-5	NA	TGCGCCAGCAGCCATGGGGAGGAGACCCAGTACTTC	CASSHGEETQYF
NA	TRBV11-2	TRBJ2-7	NA	TGTGCCAGCAGCTTATATGCGGGACCCCTCTGGGAGCAGTACTTC	CASSLYAGPLWEQYF
NA	TRBV4-1	TRBJ2-5	NA	TGCGCCAGCAGCCTCCCCGGGGAGACCCAGTACTTC	CASSLPGETQYF
NA	TRBV6-6	TRBJ2-1	TRBD1	TGTGCCAGCAGTCCAAACAGGGGGGAAGTGAATGAGCAGTTCTTC	CASSPNRGEVNEQFF
NA	TRBV9	TRBJ1-1	NA	TGTGCCAGCAGCGTAGAACAGGGGAACACTGAAGCTTTCTTT	CASSVEQGNTEAFF
NA	TRBV7-2	TRBJ1-4	NA	TGTGCCAGCAGCCTACCGGGGGGGGCCGAAAAACTGTTTTTT	CASSLPGGAEKLFF
NA	TRBV5-7	TRBJ1-1	NA	TGTGCCAGCAGTTTTGACTGGTTCACTGAAGCTTTCTTT	CASSFDWFTEAFF
NA	TRBV10-3	TRBJ2-1	TRBD2	TGTGCCATCAGTGCTTCCGGGACTAGCGGATACAATGAGCAGTTCTTC	CAISASGTSGYNEQFF
NA	TRBV27	TRBJ1-5	NA	TGTGCCAGCAGAAAGTGGGGCTTGAAGGATCAGCCCCAGCATTTT	CASRKWGLKDQPQHF
NA	TRBV4-2	TRBJ1-1	NA	TGTGCCAGCAACTTAGGGCCAGGGGCCACTGAAGCTTTCTTT	CASNLGPGATEAFF
once	TRBV5-1	TRBJ2-1	TRBD1	TGCGCCAGCAGCCTGGGACAGGGGTATGAGCAGTTCTTC	CASSLGQGYEQFF
few	TRBV6-6	TRBJ1-2	NA	TGTGCCAGCAGCCCCGACAGGCAGGGTGGCTACACCTTC	CASSPDRQGGYTF
NA	TRBV15	TRBJ2-2	TRBD2	TGTGCCACCAGCAGAGTCGGAGCGGGAGTTGGCGGGGAGCTGTTTTTT	CATSRVGAGVGGELFF
NA	TRBV27	TRBJ1-1	NA	TGTGCCAGCAGCCGACCATCCAACAACACGGTATCGTGGAGGCCGAACACTGAAGCTTTCTTT	CASSRPSNNTVSWRPNTEAFF
once	TRBV11-2	TRBJ1-2	NA	TGTGCCAGCAGCCCCCCAGTCAATCCGTTCTATGGCTACACCTTC	CASSPPVNPFYGYTF
NA	TRBV5-6	TRBJ1-5	NA	TGTGCCAGCAGCTCCCCGGGAAGGCCCCAGCATTTT	CASSSPGRPQHF
NA	TRBV4-1	TRBJ2-3	TRBD2	TGCGCCAGCAGCGCTCCGCGGGGGGACACAGATACGCAGTATTTT	CASSAPRGDTDTQYF
NA	TRBV6-1	TRBJ1-3	NA	TGTGCCAGCAGTGAAGCTGCCAGTCCAAGAAACACCATATATTTT	CASSEAASPRNTIYF
NA	TRBV5-6	TRBJ1-1	NA	TGTGCCAGCAGCCCGCGGGGGGGATCATTGATGAACACTGAAGCTTTCTTT	CASSPRGGSLMNTEAFF
NA	TRBV5-1	TRBJ1-3	TRBD1	TGCGCCAGCAGCTCCTCCCGGGACAGGGCTGGAAACACCATATATTTT	CASSSSRDRAGNTIYF
NA	TRBV7-3	TRBJ1-1	NA	TGTGCCAGCAGCTCGAACCCAGGGGTCGCTTTCTTT	CASSSNPGVAFF
NA	TRBV7-9	TRBJ2-7	NA	TGTGCCAGCAGCTTATTCCGGGAAAGCGCCTACGAGCAGTACTTC	CASSLFRESAYEQYF
NA	TRBV6-5	TRBJ1-2	NA	TGTGCCAGCAGTTACCGGGACATCACCTTC	CASSYRDITF
NA	TRBV6-6	TRBJ2-5	NA	TGTGCCAGCAGCTCCCACCCGGGGGGCCTCCAGACCCAGTACTTC	CASSSHPGGLQTQYF
NA	TRBV30	TRBJ1-2	NA	TGTGCCTGGAGTTTGGGGCAGAATGGCTATGGCTACACCTTC	CAWSLGQNGYGYTF
NA	TRBV5-1	TRBJ2-6	NA	TGCGCCAGCAGGTATACAGGGACTGGGGCCAACGTCCTGACTTTC	CASRYTGTGANVLTF
NA	TRBV30	TRBJ2-1	TRBD2	TGTGCCTGGAGGGGGGGAGGGGTGTGGCTAGGCGGCAATGAGCAGTTCTTC	CAWRGGGVWLGGNEQFF
NA	TRBV2	TRBJ1-5	TRBD1	TGTGCCAGCGTATGGGACAGGGGCCAGCCCCAGCATTTT	CASVWDRGQPQHF
NA	TRBV5-1	TRBJ2-1	TRBD2	TGCGCCAGCAGGCGACTAGCGGGGGGAGACAATGAGCAGTTCTTC	CASRRLAGGDNEQFF
NA	TRBV6-1	TRBJ1-1	NA	TGTGCCAGCATGAGGGATGGGACTGAAGCTTTCTTT	CASMRDGTEAFF
NA	TRBV7-2	TRBJ1-3	NA	TGTGCCAGCAGCGCGCGTTCTTCTGGAAACACCATATATTTT	CASSARSSGNTIYF
NA	TRBV25-1	TRBJ2-6	TRBD1	TGTGCCAGCAGTGATCCGACAGGGGGTCCCTCTGGGGCCAACGTCCTGACTTTC	CASSDPTGGPSGANVLTF
NA	TRBV5-1	TRBJ2-3	NA	TGCGCCAGCAGCTTGGGGACACCAAGCACAGATACGCAGTATTTT	CASSLGTPSTDTQYF
NA	TRBV5-1	TRBJ1-6	TRBD1	TGCGCCAGCAGCCCGACAGGGACAGAATCACCCCTCCACTTT	CASSPTGTESPLHF